This T cell receptor (beta chain) was recorded in a study of cytomegalovirus exposure and HLA in healthy donors (dated by TCRdb to 2015 to 2018). Regarding the complete study: A later analysis indicated that the 130 or so validation repertoires were generated on the platform also employed for the 650 to 850 repertoires of the first cohort. The aim of the study was to test whether cataloging public T cell receptors could identify signatures of past pathogen exposure. Besides the first cohort of more than 650 subjects, a separate validation cohort made up of 120 different subjects was used. To predict cytomegalovirus infection status, the study combined high-throughput TCR immunosequencing, statistical association of individual TCRs with disease status, and machine learning.

This clone was counted once. The antigen this receptor binds is unknown. Base qualities were left out, and no much larger clone turns up one base away. The donors belonged to the validation cohort of about 120 subjects, which was separate from the roughly 700-subject first cohort. The library was built by means of the immunoSEQ multiplex PCR assay. For the original study's pipeline: To diagnose cytomegalovirus status from the catalog of TCR beta chain sequences, a statistical classification framework was built. What TCRdb holds here is the immuneACCESS table cut down to in-frame rearrangements. Part of the clones is not present; checked against another copy, under half of the missing clones reflect an unresolved V gene, and the others are unexplained. That table furnishes V, J and clone size, whereas the DNA furnished D and trimming. The sample table shows approximately 210,000 clones, and 86% are seen once. 1.4% to 1.5% of the sample belongs to the ten largest clones.

What the authors observed across the whole study: In vitro tests confirmed that a few of the cytomegalovirus-associated TCR beta chains recognize cytomegalovirus antigens. Cytomegalovirus status was reported to be diagnosed by the classifier with high specificity and sensitivity in both the original and validation cohorts. The authors suggested that the approach could potentially be extended to other disease states and immunological phenotypes. A later analysis lacked HLA typing for the validation cohort, so it scored co-occurrence in that cohort across all 110 or so repertoires. Of the cluster scores, around 95% were above 0 in a later analysis, which found that TCRs clustered in the first cohort also tended to co-occur in the 95 to 150 validation repertoires. Most TCR sequences were seen in very few donors, while some public TCRs were found in many individuals. A total of about 150 TCR beta chains were listed by the study as associated with cytomegalovirus.

The specimen was PBMCs. The clonotype comes from a young woman in good health and CMV-seronegative.

The nucleotides are TGCGCCAGCAGCCCCCTGTCAGGCGATATTGCTTCCTATGGCTACACCTTC. Translated, this gives CASSPLSGDIASYGYTF. The V gene is TRBV5-1 and the J gene is TRBJ1-2, with no D gene named confidently. The CDR3 numbers 17 residues from cysteine through phenylalanine. Just CDR3 DNA is preserved here, 51 bases in frame from base 1. The germline V gene provides CDR1 SGHRS and CDR2 YFSETQ. V and J lose 4 bases and 4 bases, and a span of 23 bases separates them. Supplemented by the reference TRBV5-1 and TRBJ1-2 proteins around the CDR3, the complete variable domain is KAGVTQTPRYLIKTRGQQVTLSCSPISGHRSVSWYQQTPGQGLQFLFEYFSETQRNKGNFPGRFSGRQFSNSRSEMNVSTLELGDSALYLCASSPLSGDIASYGYTFGSGTRLTVV.